The rows below give T cell receptor beta chains drawn from one sample of a study of human T cells and chemical hapten exposure. TCRdb fed the RACE reads into MiXCR, producing one record per CDR3 protein. The sample holds over 70,000 distinct CDR3 sequences, roughly a tenth seen once. Source: whole blood, taken in connection with sensitization to the hapten diphenylcyclopropenone (DPC). The receptors were sampled from a woman in her thirties with alopecia areata. Some clones in this sample may be carry-over from other donors' samples. Each CDR3 is given with its conserved first and last residue. A D gene is named only where the DNA matches it firmly. For some rows the clone size is stated as once, few or many, or as a class when expanded; others skip it.

J gene | clone size | V gene | D gene | CDR3 DNA | CDR3 protein
TRBJ2-7 | many | TRBV27 | TRBD2 | TGTGCCAGCAGTTCCCCTGGACTAGCGATCCACGAGCAGTACTTC | CASSSPGLAIHEQYF
TRBJ1-1 | many | TRBV5-1 | . | TGCGCCAGCAGCTTAGTTTCAGGGGCGAACACTGAAGCTTTCTTT | CASSLVSGANTEAFF
TRBJ2-6 | many | TRBV7-6 | . | TGTGCCAGCAGCTTAGGCGCGATCAGCTCTGGGGCCAACGTCCTGACTTTC | CASSLGAISSGANVLTF
TRBJ1-5 | . | TRBV30 | TRBD1 | TGTGCCTGGAACTCCGGGACAGAAAATAGCAATCAGCCCCAGCATTTT | CAWNSGTENSNQPQHF
TRBJ2-5 | many | TRBV4-2 | TRBD2 | TGTGCCAGCAGCCAAGGGGCTGGGACTAGCGGGGGTTACCAAGAGACCCAGTACTTC | CASSQGAGTSGGYQETQYF
TRBJ1-4 | few | TRBV7-2 | . | TGTGCCAGCAGCTTTTTCGGGGGTAATGAAAAACTGTTTTTT | CASSFFGGNEKLFF
TRBJ2-3 | many | TRBV7-9 | TRBD2 | TGTGCCAGCAACCCGGGACTAGCGGGGCATACGCAGTATTTT | CASNPGLAGHTQYF
TRBJ1-1 | many | TRBV29-1 | TRBD1 | TGCAGCGTTGAAGTGACAGGGTTGAACACTGAAGCTTTCTTT | CSVEVTGLNTEAFF
TRBJ2-5 | few | TRBV4-1 | . | TGCGCCAGCAGCCAAGAGCACCAAGAGACCCAGTACTTC | CASSQEHQETQYF
TRBJ1-1 | many | TRBV7-7 | . | TGTGCTAGCAGCCGAGACAGTAACACTGAAGCTTTCTTT | CASSRDSNTEAFF
TRBJ2-3 | many | TRBV5-1 | TRBD2 | TGCGCCAGCAGCTTGGCCAGGACTAGCGGGAGCCCAGATACGCAGTATTTT | CASSLARTSGSPDTQYF
TRBJ1-2 | . | TRBV6-5 | TRBD1 | TGTGCCAGCAGTTACTCTATCGGGACAGTTTATAACTATGGCTACACCTTC | CASSYSIGTVYNYGYTF
TRBJ2-5 | few | TRBV6-2/TRBV6-3 | TRBD2 | TGTGCCACCAAACCCGGGGGGAGTCCGGAGACCCAGTACTTC | CATKPGGSPETQYF
TRBJ2-2 | . | TRBV4-1 | . | TGCGCCAGCAGCCACGTGGGGACGGTCTCCACCGGGGAGCTGTTTTTT | CASSHVGTVSTGELFF
TRBJ2-3 | many | TRBV7-3 | . | TGTGCCAGCAGCCCAGAAGGGGGTGATACGCAGTATTTT | CASSPEGGDTQYF
TRBJ2-3 | many | TRBV6-2/TRBV6-3 | TRBD2 | TGTGCCAGCAGTGGCGGGACTATCACAGATACGCAGTATTTT | CASSGGTITDTQYF
TRBJ1-5 | many | TRBV6-2/TRBV6-3 | . | TGTGCCAGCAGTAAACAGGGCTTGGGCAATCAGCCCCAGCATTTT | CASSKQGLGNQPQHF
TRBJ2-4 | few | TRBV28 | . | TGTGCCAGCAGTTTGCAGTGGGACATTCAGTACTTC | CASSLQWDIQYF
TRBJ2-7 | many | TRBV20-1 | . | TGCAGTGCTAGAGACCCGAACGGGAGCTCCTACGAGCAGTACTTC | CSARDPNGSSYEQYF
TRBJ2-5 | . | TRBV5-1 | . | TGCGCCAGCAGCTCCAACTCAGGAGCAGGGCAAGAGACCCAGTACTTC | CASSSNSGAGQETQYF
TRBJ2-3 | . | TRBV6-2/TRBV6-3 | . | TGTGCCAGCAGTGCGGACCGAACCACAGATACGCAGTATTTT | CASSADRTTDTQYF
TRBJ2-1 | few | TRBV24-1 | TRBD2 | TGTGCCACCAGTGATAAACTAGCGGGGGGTAACAATGAGCAGTTCTTC | CATSDKLAGGNNEQFF
TRBJ2-3 | . | TRBV5-1 | TRBD1 | TGCGCCAGCAGCTCCACCCCCGGGACAGCAACTAGCACAGATACGCAGTATTTT | CASSSTPGTATSTDTQYF
TRBJ1-1 | many | TRBV5-6 | . | TGTGCCAGCAGCTGGCGTCCGGCCACTGAAGCTTTCTTT | CASSWRPATEAFF
TRBJ2-1 | many | TRBV29-1 | . | TGCAGCGTTCACGGGTCCTACAATGAGCAGTTCTTC | CSVHGSYNEQFF
TRBJ2-1 | many | TRBV3-1 | . | TGTGCCAGCAGCCAAGAGACACAATCCTACAATGAGCAGTTCTTC | CASSQETQSYNEQFF
TRBJ2-5 | many | TRBV5-1 | . | TGCGCCAGCAGGAGGGGTATGGAGGAGACCCAGTACTTC | CASRRGMEETQYF
TRBJ1-1 | . | TRBV7-9 | . | TGTGCCAGCAGCCCCCAGGGACGGATTGAAGCTTTCTTT | CASSPQGRIEAFF
TRBJ1-2 | few | TRBV5-4 | TRBD1 | TGTGCCAGCAGAGGATTGGGACAGTCCTATGGCTACACCTTC | CASRGLGQSYGYTF
TRBJ1-6 | many | TRBV12-3/TRBV12-4 | . | TGTGCCAGCAGTTTATGGGGTGACAATTCACCCCTCCACTTT | CASSLWGDNSPLHF
TRBJ2-2 | . | TRBV7-2 | TRBD1 | TGTGCCAGCAGCCCCGGACAGGTCTCCACCGGGGAGCTGTTTTTT | CASSPGQVSTGELFF
TRBJ1-6 | few | TRBV6-1 | TRBD1 | TGTGCCAGCAGCCTGACAGGGAGTAATTCACCCCTCCACTTT | CASSLTGSNSPLHF
TRBJ1-4 | . | TRBV5-1 | TRBD1 | TGCGCCAGCAGCCTCACAGGGGAAGCAACTAATGAAAAACTGTTTTTT | CASSLTGEATNEKLFF
TRBJ1-1 | medium-sized | TRBV3-1 | . | TGTGCCAGCAGCCAAGGAGCGGGAACTAACACTGAAGCTTTCTTT | CASSQGAGTNTEAFF
TRBJ2-7 | few | TRBV7-2 | TRBD1 | TGTGCCAGCAGCCAGGGGGTCCAATACGAGCAGTACTTC | CASSQGVQYEQYF
TRBJ1-6 | few | TRBV28 | . | TGTGCCAGCAGGGTACTCGTGCAGCCCCTCCACTTT | CASRVLVQPLHF
TRBJ1-4 | many | TRBV3-1 | TRBD1 | TGTGCCAGCAGCCAAGGGTCCGGGACAGGGAGCGAAAAACTGTTTTTT | CASSQGSGTGSEKLFF
TRBJ1-1 | many | TRBV18 | TRBD1 | TGTGCCAGCTCACCGCTTAGGACAGGGCCGAACACTGAAGCTTTCTTT | CASSPLRTGPNTEAFF
TRBJ2-5 | few | TRBV12-3/TRBV12-4 | TRBD2 | TGTGCCAGCAGCCCTAGCGGGACTGAGACCCAGTACTTC | CASSPSGTETQYF
TRBJ1-1 | . | TRBV28 | . | TGTGCCAGCACCCCGATGAACACTGAAGCTTTCTTT | CASTPMNTEAFF
TRBJ1-2 | few | TRBV19 | . | TGTGCCAGTAGTATGGACGCGACTAACTATGGCTACACCTTC | CASSMDATNYGYTF
TRBJ1-4 | many | TRBV28 | . | TGTGCCAGCAGTTTTGGCTTTCCGTTACTGTTTTTT | CASSFGFPLLFF
TRBJ1-1 | few | TRBV7-2 | . | TGTGCCAGCAGCCGAGGGACGATCAGCACTGAAGCTTTCTTT | CASSRGTISTEAFF
TRBJ2-1 | . | TRBV12-3/TRBV12-4 | . | TGTGCCAGCAGGGTAGTGGGCGACAATGAGCAGTTCTTC | CASRVVGDNEQFF
TRBJ1-5 | few | TRBV27 | TRBD1 | TGTGCCAGCCAGGGGGGCGCCGGCGGTAGCAATCAGCCCCAGCATTTT | CASQGGAGGSNQPQHF